This TCR beta chain was identified in a study of cytomegalovirus exposure and HLA in healthy donors. Overall study findings and caveats: The presence/absence work took it that sequencing depth was about the same across donors. TRBV6-2, TRBV6-3 and some other V segments were unresolvable in 87-base-pair reads.

The PCR ran on 60 Vbeta and 13 Jbeta primers. Clones were sequenced by immunoSEQ multiplex PCR, and TCRdb holds only the in-frame ones, with some missing. This sample contains about 160,000 clones. The germline V gene encodes CDR1 SEHNR and CDR2 FQNEAQ (reference sequence). The V end was cut by 5 bases, the J end by 0 bases, with 11 bases between. The CDR3 loop spans 16 amino acids. A note on this clone: The antigen remains undetermined.

Each donor's status was that of a healthy bone marrow donor. The chain joins TRBV7-9 to TRBJ2-6; D unclear. The sequence came from a man younger than 45 in good health and CMV-seronegative. The sequencing input was PBMCs. The chain's CDR3 is CASSRPGNSGANVLTF. The CDR3 DNA reads TGTGCCAGCAGCCGACCAGGAAACTCTGGGGCCAACGTCCTGACTTTC.